The rows below give T cell receptor beta chains drawn from one sample of a study of T cell responses to AZD1222 COVID-19 vaccine. The repertoire was sequenced with immunoSEQ multiplex PCR; TCRdb's copy has only in-frame clones and lacks some. The table records fewer than 150,000 clones, around 87% of them present only once. The sample was peripheral blood, taken on day 0 of AZD1222 vaccination. The receptors come from an adult in good health. Each CDR3 is given with its conserved first and last residue. The D gene is left open where the match is weak. Rows may omit the clone size; those that give it use once, few, many or a size class.

V: TRBV27
size: -
D: -
J: TRBJ1-4
DNA: TGTGCCAGCAGACCAGGGTTCAGTGAAAAACTGTTTTTT
CDR3: CASRPGFSEKLFF

V: TRBV27
size: -
D: -
J: TRBJ1-1
DNA: TGTGCCAGCAGTCTCGGGGGGAACACTGAAGCTTTCTTT
CDR3: CASSLGGNTEAFF

V: TRBV18
size: -
D: -
J: TRBJ1-2
DNA: TGTGCCAGCTCACCTGGGAAGGAACCGAACTATGGCTACACCTTC
CDR3: CASSPGKEPNYGYTF

V: TRBV19
size: -
D: -
J: TRBJ1-1
DNA: TGTGCCAGTAGGGCGGACACTGAAGCTTTCTTT
CDR3: CASRADTEAFF

V: TRBV5-1
size: -
D: TRBD1
J: TRBJ1-6
DNA: TGCGCCAGCAGCCCAGGACAGGCCGCGGCATCACCCCTCCACTTT
CDR3: CASSPGQAAASPLHF

V: TRBV19
size: -
D: TRBD2
J: TRBJ2-7
DNA: TGTGCCAGTAGTATGGGACTAGCGGGGTCCTACGAGCAGTACTTC
CDR3: CASSMGLAGSYEQYF

V: TRBV9
size: -
D: -
J: TRBJ2-3
DNA: TGTGCCAGCAGCGTACGGGGCGGAGGGGCAGATACGCAGTATTTT
CDR3: CASSVRGGGADTQYF

V: TRBV6-5
size: -
D: -
J: TRBJ1-2
DNA: TGTGCCAGCAGTTACGGGGAGGTCAACTATGGCTACACCTTC
CDR3: CASSYGEVNYGYTF

V: TRBV12-5
size: -
D: -
J: TRBJ2-1
DNA: TGTGCTAGCGCCCTGGACAGTTTGCGTGAGCAGTTCTTC
CDR3: CASALDSLREQFF

V: TRBV5-4
size: -
D: TRBD1
J: TRBJ2-1
DNA: TGTGCCAGCAGCGTGGGACAGGGAAACTACAATGAGCAGTTCTTC
CDR3: CASSVGQGNYNEQFF

V: TRBV5-1
size: once
D: -
J: TRBJ2-2
DNA: TGCGCCAGCAGCGACACCGGGACGGTGAACACCGGGGAGCTGTTTTTT
CDR3: CASSDTGTVNTGELFF

V: TRBV7-9
size: -
D: -
J: TRBJ1-2
DNA: TGTGCCAGCAGCCCCCAACAAACCTATGGCTACACCTTC
CDR3: CASSPQQTYGYTF

V: TRBV3-1/TRBV3-2
size: -
D: -
J: TRBJ2-5
DNA: TGTGCCAGCAGCCACCAGGTAGGGGTCGGCGAGACCCAGTACTTC
CDR3: CASSHQVGVGETQYF

V: TRBV30
size: -
D: TRBD1
J: TRBJ1-5
DNA: TGTGCCTGGAGTGGAGCCGGGACAGGGAATCAGCCCCAGCATTTT
CDR3: CAWSGAGTGNQPQHF

V: TRBV7-3
size: -
D: TRBD2
J: TRBJ2-2
DNA: TGTGCCAGCAGCTTGTCGCTAGCGGGGGATGGGGAGCTGTTTTTT
CDR3: CASSLSLAGDGELFF

V: TRBV7-9
size: -
D: -
J: TRBJ1-2
DNA: TGTGCCAGCAACGACCAGGGTGGCTATGGCTACACCTTC
CDR3: CASNDQGGYGYTF

V: TRBV3-1/TRBV3-2
size: -
D: -
J: TRBJ2-2
DNA: TGTGCCAGCAGCCAGGGATCGAACACCGGGGAGCTGTTTTTT
CDR3: CASSQGSNTGELFF

V: TRBV24-1
size: -
D: -
J: TRBJ2-1
DNA: TGTGCCACCAGTGATTTCTACAGTTCCTACAATGAGCAGTTCTTC
CDR3: CATSDFYSSYNEQFF

V: TRBV5-6
size: once
D: TRBD1
J: TRBJ2-7
DNA: TGTGCCAGCAGCTGGGGGACAGGGTTATACGAGCAGTACTTC
CDR3: CASSWGTGLYEQYF

V: TRBV2
size: -
D: -
J: TRBJ2-7
DNA: TGTGCCAGCCAGCGCGGGACTTCGGGCGGCTACGAGCAGTACTTC
CDR3: CASQRGTSGGYEQYF

V: TRBV20-1
size: -
D: -
J: TRBJ2-1
DNA: TGCAGTGCTAGAGATCCTGTAGGGCAGTTCTTC
CDR3: CSARDPVGQFF

V: TRBV3-1/TRBV3-2
size: -
D: -
J: TRBJ2-7
DNA: TGTGCCAGCAGCCAAGTCGTCTCATTAAGCTCCTACGAGCAGTACTTC
CDR3: CASSQVVSLSSYEQYF

V: TRBV10-3
size: -
D: TRBD1
J: TRBJ1-2
DNA: TGTGCCATCAGACTCGGGACAGGGGGCGATGGCTACACCTTC
CDR3: CAIRLGTGGDGYTF

V: TRBV28
size: -
D: -
J: TRBJ2-7
DNA: TGTGCCAGCAGTTCCCCAGGCGAACTCTACGAGCAGTACTTC
CDR3: CASSSPGELYEQYF

V: TRBV18
size: -
D: -
J: TRBJ2-7
DNA: TGTGCCAGCTCACCGTTGGGGGACTCCTACGAGCAGTACTTC
CDR3: CASSPLGDSYEQYF

V: TRBV30
size: -
D: TRBD1
J: TRBJ1-4
DNA: TGTGCCTGGAGGGATCGAACAGGGGGAGAAAAACTGTTTTTT
CDR3: CAWRDRTGGEKLFF

V: TRBV5-4
size: -
D: -
J: TRBJ2-2
DNA: TGTGCCAGCAGCGCCTTCAGTGAGGGGGGGCTCGGCACCGGGGAGCTGTTTTTT
CDR3: CASSAFSEGGLGTGELFF

V: TRBV7-9
size: -
D: TRBD1
J: TRBJ1-4
DNA: TGTGCCAGCAGCTTAGCGGGGACAGGTCTTAAGGAAAAACTGTTTTTT
CDR3: CASSLAGTGLKEKLFF

V: TRBV6-5
size: -
D: -
J: TRBJ1-1
DNA: TGTGCCAGCAGTTATGGGAGGGGGTGGACTGAAGCTTTCTTT
CDR3: CASSYGRGWTEAFF

V: TRBV19
size: -
D: TRBD1
J: TRBJ2-4
DNA: TGTGCCAGTAGTACAAGGGACAGGTGGGGTACCAAAAACATTCAGTACTTC
CDR3: CASSTRDRWGTKNIQYF

V: TRBV7-8
size: -
D: -
J: TRBJ1-6
DNA: TGTGCCAGCAGCCCTAGAGTCGTTACAGGTTCTAATTCACCCCTCCACTTT
CDR3: CASSPRVVTGSNSPLHF

V: TRBV6-5
size: once
D: -
J: TRBJ1-5
DNA: TGTGCCAGCACCGAAGTTTATAGCAATCAGCCCCAGCATTTT
CDR3: CASTEVYSNQPQHF

V: TRBV6-5
size: -
D: -
J: TRBJ1-3
DNA: TGTGCCAGCAGTTACGGGGCCGGGAGGACCATATATTTT
CDR3: CASSYGAGRTIYF

V: TRBV9
size: -
D: TRBD1
J: TRBJ2-7
DNA: TGTGCCAGCAGCGTAGGGTCCACCGGGACAGGGATCTCCTACGAGCAGTACTTC
CDR3: CASSVGSTGTGISYEQYF

V: TRBV18
size: few
D: -
J: TRBJ2-7
DNA: TGTGCCAGCTCACCACCGGGCTTTGGCTCCTACGAGCAGTACTTC
CDR3: CASSPPGFGSYEQYF

V: TRBV19
size: -
D: TRBD1
J: TRBJ1-5
DNA: TGTGCCAGTAGGGGACAGGGAGGGATTAATCAGCCCCAGCATTTT
CDR3: CASRGQGGINQPQHF

V: TRBV13
size: once
D: TRBD1
J: TRBJ2-3
DNA: TGTGCCAGCAGCTTAGGACAGGGGGCGGCAGATACGCAGTATTTT
CDR3: CASSLGQGAADTQYF

V: TRBV12-3/TRBV12-4
size: -
D: -
J: TRBJ2-3
DNA: TGTGCCAGCAGTTCAACGGTAGATACGCAGTATTTT
CDR3: CASSSTVDTQYF

V: TRBV18
size: -
D: -
J: TRBJ1-5
DNA: TGTGCCAGCTCAACTAACGGGCCCCGGGGGGATCAGCCCCAGCATTTT
CDR3: CASSTNGPRGDQPQHF

V: TRBV24-1
size: -
D: -
J: TRBJ1-5
DNA: TGTGCCACCAGTGATTCGGGTTTCGATAACAATCAGCCCCAGCATTTT
CDR3: CATSDSGFDNNQPQHF

V: TRBV24-1
size: -
D: -
J: TRBJ1-2
DNA: TGTGCCACCAGTGACCGGCTCGGCTACACCTTC
CDR3: CATSDRLGYTF

V: TRBV18
size: -
D: TRBD1
J: TRBJ1-2
DNA: TGTGCCAGCTCACCGCCCGGGACAGGGGGGAACTATGGCTACACCTTC
CDR3: CASSPPGTGGNYGYTF

V: TRBV28
size: -
D: -
J: TRBJ1-4
DNA: TGTGCCAGCAACGGACAGAGCTATGAAAAACTGTTTTTT
CDR3: CASNGQSYEKLFF

V: TRBV5-1
size: -
D: -
J: TRBJ1-3
DNA: TGCGCCAGCAGCTCTGGAGGTGACAGGCCGAACACCATATATTTT
CDR3: CASSSGGDRPNTIYF

V: TRBV28
size: -
D: TRBD1
J: TRBJ2-2
DNA: TGTGCCAGCAGAATCGGACAGGGGGACACCGGGGAGCTGTTTTTT
CDR3: CASRIGQGDTGELFF

V: TRBV30
size: -
D: -
J: TRBJ1-6
DNA: TGTGCCTGGGGCCCGGGGCCTGGTTCACCCCTCCACTTT
CDR3: CAWGPGPGSPLHF

V: TRBV9
size: -
D: TRBD2
J: TRBJ2-2
DNA: TGTGCCAGCAGTAAAGCGGGGCTAGCCGGGGAGCTGTTTTTT
CDR3: CASSKAGLAGELFF

V: TRBV3-1/TRBV3-2
size: -
D: -
J: TRBJ1-3
DNA: TGTGCCAGCAGCCGGAGGGGTTTGGCTGGAAACACCATATATTTT
CDR3: CASSRRGLAGNTIYF

V: TRBV9
size: few
D: TRBD1
J: TRBJ1-2
DNA: TGTGCCAGCAGCCGGGACAGGCCAAACTATGGCTACACCTTC
CDR3: CASSRDRPNYGYTF

V: TRBV3-1/TRBV3-2
size: -
D: -
J: TRBJ1-4
DNA: TGTGCCAGCAGCCAAGAAGTCAAGAATGAAAAACTGTTTTTT
CDR3: CASSQEVKNEKLFF

V: TRBV7-9
size: -
D: -
J: TRBJ1-2
DNA: TGTGCCAGCAGCTTCCCATGGACAGCTAACTATGGCTACACCTTC
CDR3: CASSFPWTANYGYTF

V: TRBV6-2/TRBV6-3
size: -
D: -
J: TRBJ1-5
DNA: TGTGCCAGCAGTTACCGTCTTAATTTCGTGAATCAGCCCCAGCATTTT
CDR3: CASSYRLNFVNQPQHF